This T cell receptor (beta chain) was observed in a study of multiple sclerosis patients with progressive multifocal leukoencephalopathy. Every PCR reaction included synthetic inline CDR3 controls for all V-J pairings. Assay used: immunoSEQ multiplex PCR; TCRdb lists only in-frame clones, some missing. The sample lists approximately 28,000 clones; roughly 89% were seen once. Time point of the sample: time of PML onset. The V segment lost 6 bases and the J segment 2 bases; nucleotides outside the gene matches: 9. Germline-derived CDR1 and CDR2 are MNHNS and SASEGT. This CDR3 is built from 15 residues. This clonotype was obtained from a woman between 40 and 55 years old with progressive multifocal leukoencephalopathy. The genes are TRBV6-1 and TRBJ2-7; 8 nucleotides agree with TRBD1. Specimen: PBMCs, collected from a patient treated with natalizumab. CDR3 DNA: TGTGCCAGCAGCTACGCCTTGGACAGGGCCTACGAGCAGTACTTC. It is translated as CASSYALDRAYEQYF.